This section outlines one T cell receptor beta chain sequence together with its context. What antigen it recognizes has not been identified. Base qualities are missing; no much larger clone stands one base away. The data belong to a study of technical replicates of blood from a few donors (dated by TCRdb to 2016 to 2017). The library was made by the immunoSEQ multiplex PCR assay. TCRdb re-hosts the immuneACCESS table, in-frame sequences only. Its copies lack some clones; in the studies checked, an unresolved V gene accounts for under half of them, and the cause for the rest is not known. The sample has some 62,000 clones on record, more than 70% of them singletons. The ten largest clonotypes hold about 5% of the sample. From a lookup of the germline V gene (reference sequence), CDR1 and CDR2 are GTSNPN and SVGIG. The CDR3, from cysteine to phenylalanine, totals 12 residues. The read is trimmed to its CDR3 DNA, 36 bases read in frame from base 1. Here V drops 4 bases and J drops 4 bases, and the junction holds 2 bases not matched to any gene.

This clonotype was obtained from a human donor in good health. Some clones in this sample may be carry-over from other donors' samples. Sequencing input: PBMCs. The rearrangement combines TRBV30 with TRBJ2-7; the central 9 bases match TRBD1. The CDR3 protein sequence reads: CAWNRGLYEQYF. At the DNA level, the sequence is TGTGCCTGGAACAGGGGGCTTTACGAGCAGTACTTC. The variable domain in full, with residues beyond the CDR3 obtained from the reference TRBV30 and TRBJ2-7 genes, is SQTIHQWPATLVQPVGSPLSLECTVEGTSNPNLYWYRQAAGRGLQLLFYSVGIGQISSEVPQNLSASRPQDRQFILSSKKLLLSDSGFYLCAWNRGLYEQYFGPGTRLTVT.